Each of the 10 T cell receptor beta chains below was sequenced from the same sample in a study of T cell clonotyping in hematopoietic cell transplantation (dated by TCRdb to the early 2020s). Receptors were amplified or captured by the immunoSEQ multiplex PCR assay. TCRdb carries this immuneACCESS record with in-frame sequences only. Its versions omit some clonotypes, under half of them owing to an unresolved V gene in the studies checked, with the rest unexplained. Recorded for this sample are more than 3,500 clones; over 75% of them occurred a single time. 22% of the sample lies in the top ten. The time point label for this specimen denotes: 180 days after allo-HCT. This specimen was peripheral blood mononuclear cells, taken 180 days after allogeneic stem cell transplant. These TCRs come from a male patient aged 60 to 75 who had an allogeneic stem cell transplant from an unrelated donor, so T cells may come from the graft donor. Some clones in this sample may be carry-over from other donors' samples.

The genes are TRBV6-5 and TRBJ1-2; D gene uncertain. This CDR3 has 14 residues. Germline V gene data show CDR1 as MNHEY and CDR2 as SVGAGI. V was pared by 4 bases and J by 6 bases, with 15 bases between. The CDR3 DNA follows: TGTGCCAGCAGTTCAGATCGAGTTGGGAATGGCTACACCTTC. Its translation is CASSSDRVGNGYTF.

This clone was observed a few times. The same CDR3 also results from other DNA sequences found in this sample. The chain is built from TRBV7-2 and TRBJ1-6, with 9 bases identical to TRBD1. The CDR3 covers 14 residues. Trimming removed 5 bases from V and 9 bases from J; junction bases left unmatched: 5. CDR1 and CDR2 from the germline V gene are SGHTA and FQGNSA. This CDR3 reads CASSPTGGSSPLHF. CDR3 coding DNA: TGTGCCAGCAGCCCGACAGGGGGTAGTTCACCCCTCCACTTT.

The genes are TRBV7-2 and TRBJ1-1; D call uncertain. The CDR3 has 14 amino acids. From germline, CDR1 is SGHTA and CDR2 FQGNSA. The V end lost 0 bases, the J end lost 2 bases, and 7 bases lay between the germline ends. The CDR3 nucleotides are TGTGCCAGCAGCTTAGCTGGGGTAAACACTGAAGCTTTCTTT. Its protein is CASSLAGVNTEAFF.

The chain links TRBV7-9 to TRBJ2-4; D possibly uses TRBD1 or TRBD2 (5 bases each). Per germline, CDR1 SEHNR and CDR2 FQNEAQ (reference sequence). The V and J ends lost 4 bases and 11 bases respectively, with 18 bases between them. The CDR3 is made up of 14 amino acids. CDR3 sequence (DNA): TGTGCCAGCAGCTCGCCGGGGTGGGACGTACTTCAGTACTTC. As protein: CASSSPGWDVLQYF.

The chain links TRBV7-9 to TRBJ2-6; 11 bases map to TRBD1. Trimming removed 3 bases from V and 1 base from J; junction bases left unmatched: 5. CDR3 length: 18 residues. Germline V gives CDR1 SEHNR, CDR2 FQNEAQ (reference sequence). The CDR3 here is CASSFPGTGGSGANVLTF. The CDR3 DNA is TGTGCCAGCAGCTTCCCCGGGACAGGGGGATCTGGGGCCAACGTCCTGACTTTC.

The chain has TRBV19 and TRBJ2-1, with 9 bases fitting TRBD1. Germline-derived CDR1 and CDR2 are LNHDA and SQIVND (reference sequence). J was trimmed by 2 bases and V by 8 bases; bases with no gene match: 7. The CDR3 sequence is 15 residues long. The CDR3 reads CASSRTGVPYNEQFF. In DNA form, the CDR3 reads TGTGCCAGTTCGAGGACAGGGGTACCCTACAATGAGCAGTTCTTC. The full variable domain, completed using reference TRBV19 and TRBJ2-1, is DGGITQSPKYLFRKEGQNVTLSCEQNLNHDAMYWYRQDPGQGLRLIYYSQIVNDFQKGDIAEGYSVSREKKESFPLTVTSAQKNPTAFYLCASSRTGVPYNEQFFGPGTRLTVL.

This clone showed up just a few times. The genes are TRBV30 and TRBJ1-1; weak D call: TRBD1 (6 bases). The germline CDR1 and CDR2 sequences are GTSNPN and SVGIG (reference sequence). The CDR3 sequence is 14 residues long. V lost 2 bases to trimming and J lost 6 bases, with 16 bases between them. This chain's CDR3 is CAWSMGAFGSEAFF. CDR3 nucleotides: TGTGCCTGGAGTATGGGGGCATTTGGGTCTGAAGCTTTCTTT.

The table lists this clone with a count of one. The chain combines TRBV29-1 with TRBJ2-1; no clear D. The CDR3 is 11 amino acids. CDR1 is SQVTM and CDR2 is ANQGSEA in the germline V gene. The V end lost 8 bases, the J end lost 1 base, and 6 bases lay between the germline ends. The CDR3 is CSHGSYNEQFF. Here the CDR3 DNA reads TGCAGCCATGGGTCCTACAATGAGCAGTTCTTC.

V usage is TRBV7-2 and J usage is TRBJ2-7; no clear D. This CDR3 is built from 13 residues. V was pared by 4 bases and J by 4 bases, with 11 bases between. The germline V gene has CDR1 SGHTA and CDR2 FQGNSA. The CDR3 nucleotides are TGTGCCAGCAGCTCTTCTCCCGTTTACGAGCAGTACTTC. It yields the protein CASSSSPVYEQYF.

The CDR3 sequence is CAAEEGARADGYTF. The CDR3 coding sequence is TGTGCCGCGGAAGAGGGGGCGAGAGCCGATGGCTACACCTTC. The chain uses TRBV6-6 and TRBJ1-2; 7 nucleotides line up with TRBD1. Germline V gene data show CDR1 as MNHNY and CDR2 as SVGAGI (reference sequence). V lost 11 bases and J lost 6; bases outside the gene matches: 15. The length of the CDR3 is 14 residues.